This T cell receptor (beta chain) was observed in a study of OX40 agonist ivuxolimab in advanced cancers. The study's findings and limits: There was clonal expansion of CD4+ and CD8+ blood T cells by week 6 at 0.1 to 3.0 mg/kg. Relative to CD4+ cells, CD8+ T cells on average had more expanded clones.

The CDR3 contains 14 residues. Germline values: CDR1 SGHRS, CDR2 YFSETQ. Trimming removed 4 bases from V and 6 bases from J; junction bases left unmatched: 8. Data came from immunoSEQ multiplex PCR; TCRdb stores just in-frame clones and leaves some out. The sample shows about 82,000 clones, approximately 84% of them seen only once. This clone has only one observation. Its antigen is unidentified. The V call is TRBV5-1, the J call TRBJ1-2, with 8 bases that match TRBD1. This clonotype was obtained from an adult with an advanced solid tumor such as melanoma, head and neck, liver or kidney cancer. The specimen comprised CD4+ or CD8+ T cells sorted from blood, sampled in a trial of the OX40 agonist ivuxolimab. The CDR3 sequence is CASSMDREGNGYTF. CDR3 sequence (DNA): TGCGCCAGCAGCATGGACAGGGAAGGAAATGGCTACACCTTC.